A single sample is the source of the 28 T cell receptor beta chains below, sequenced in a study of blood T cell repertoires in COVID-19 (dated by TCRdb to about 2020). Library preparation used the immunoSEQ multiplex PCR assay. The table was pulled from immuneACCESS by TCRdb, which kept in-frame rearrangements only. Such tables lose some clones; where checked, under half of the loss comes from unresolved V genes, and the rest has no known cause. The sample profile shows around 140,000 clones; about 90% of them were found once. Of the sample, about 2.5% falls within the top ten clones. Source material: peripheral blood. The receptor source for this set is a man aged 45-60 years with active COVID-19.

This clone was counted only a few times. J is TRBJ2-3 and V is TRBV5-1; D is perhaps TRBD1 (5 bases). The CDR3 spans 15 residues. The V gene lost 5 bases and the J gene lost 4 bases, with 17 bases spanning the gap. Germline V gene sequence: CDR1 SGHRS, CDR2 YFSETQ. CDR3 sequence: CASRNRGTGPDTQYF. Here the CDR3 DNA reads TGCGCCAGCAGGAATAGGGGCACCGGCCCAGATACGCAGTATTTT.

This clone was picked up a small number of times. V gene TRBV7-9 combines with J gene TRBJ2-7, with D hard to call. This CDR3 region has 12 residues. CDR1 is SEHNR and CDR2 is FQNEAQ in the germline V gene (reference sequence). Trimming cost V 3 bases and J 2 bases, with 5 bases left between them. The CDR3 loop is CASSFIAYEQYF. The CDR3, as DNA: TGTGCCAGCAGCTTCATAGCCTACGAGCAGTACTTC.

The V call is TRBV19, the J call TRBJ1-6, with 9 positions matching TRBD1. The CDR3 runs 15 residues. J was trimmed by 8 bases and V by 7 bases; bases with no gene match: 9. Germline V lookup: CDR1 LNHDA, CDR2 SQIVND (reference sequence). The CDR3 region is CASKEGDRAYSPLHF. The CDR3 DNA is TGTGCCAGTAAGGAAGGGGACAGGGCCTATTCACCCCTCCACTTT.

The chain has TRBV15 and TRBJ2-7; 11 bases agree with TRBD2. Germline CDR1 reads LNHNV; CDR2 reads YYDKDF (reference sequence). J gave up 4 bases and V 0 bases, and 5 bases lay outside the gene matches. There are 16 residues in the CDR3. CDR3 nucleotide sequence: TGTGCCACCAGCAGAGATTCACTAGCGGGGGTTTACGAGCAGTACTTC. It codes for CATSRDSLAGVYEQYF. Complete variable domain (other parts from reference TRBV15 and TRBJ2-7): DAMVIQNPRYQVTQFGKPVTLSCSQTLNHNVMYWYQQKSSQAPKLLFHYYDKDFNNEADTPDNFQSRRPNTSFCFLDIRSPGLGDTAMYLCATSRDSLAGVYEQYFGPGTRLTVT.

This chain joins TRBV15 and TRBJ2-5; tentatively, D is TRBD2 (5 bases). Germline CDR1 reads LNHNV; CDR2 reads YYDKDF (reference sequence). The CDR3 totals 14 residues. The V end lost 5 bases, the J end lost 5 bases, and 15 bases lay between the germline ends. The CDR3 sequence: CATSGPRGSETQYF. In DNA, the CDR3 is TGTGCCACCAGCGGACCCCGAGGGTCTGAGACCCAGTACTTC.

The genes are TRBV4-1 and TRBJ2-7; no reliable D call. The CDR3 contains 13 residues. Germline CDR1 is MGHRA and CDR2 is YSYEKL. Trimming pared 1 base from V and 2 bases from J, leaving 6 bases between. The CDR3 reads CASSQVHPYEQYF. The CDR3 DNA follows: TGCGCCAGCAGCCAAGTACATCCCTACGAGCAGTACTTC.

The rearrangement joins TRBV2 to TRBJ1-3, with D uncertain. The CDR3 length is 14 residues. Germline CDR1 and CDR2: SNHLY and FYNNEI. Between the trimmed V and J ends, which lost 8 bases and 0 bases, there was a span of 11 bases. The chain's CDR3 is CASATARSGNTIYF. In nucleotides, the CDR3 is TGTGCCAGCGCTACAGCCCGCTCTGGAAACACCATATATTTT.

This clone was recorded only once. The rearrangement links TRBV19 to TRBJ2-1, with 7 bases fitting TRBD2. Unmatched junction bases numbered 1, after V lost 1 base and J lost 7 bases. The germline V gene encodes CDR1 LNHDA and CDR2 SQIVND (reference sequence). The CDR3 runs 13 residues. The CDR3 loop is CASSIGGGNEQFF. DNA for the CDR3: TGTGCCAGTAGTATAGGGGGGGGGAATGAGCAGTTCTTC.

J is TRBJ1-1 and V is TRBV5-6; 9 bases agree with TRBD1. The J segment lost 11 bases and the V segment lost 1 base, leaving 6 bases of the junction unmatched. The CDR3 is made up of 13 amino acids. From germline, CDR1 is SGHDT and CDR2 YYEEEE. CDR3 sequence reads: CASSLRDRATAFF. The CDR3 coding sequence is TGTGCCAGCAGCTTGAGGGACAGGGCAACGGCTTTCTTT.

The V and J genes are TRBV5-1 and TRBJ2-4; 9 positions agree with TRBD2. CDR3 length: 16 amino acids. CDR1 and CDR2 from the germline V gene are SGHRS and YFSETQ. Trimming at V came to 2 bases and at J to 3 bases, leaving 6 bases not matched to a gene. CDR3 loop: CASSFGGGAGKNIQYF. The CDR3 DNA reads TGCGCCAGCAGCTTCGGCGGGGGGGCCGGCAAAAACATTCAGTACTTC.

This chain links TRBV6-6 with TRBJ1-2, with a possible D match to TRBD1 (6 bases). Trimming stripped 5 bases from V and 8 bases from J, with 21 bases between. The CDR3 contains 15 residues. Per the germline V gene, CDR1 is MNHNY and CDR2 is SVGAGI (reference sequence). CDR3 in DNA: TGTGCCAGCAGTCGATCCGGGGCAGGGGAACAAGGCTACACCTTC. It codes for CASSRSGAGEQGYTF.

The chain links TRBV11-2 to TRBJ2-1; 7 bases line up with TRBD2. Germline CDR1 and CDR2: SGHAT and FQNNGV. J lost 7 bases, V lost 7 bases, and 16 bases had no gene match. This CDR3 spans 16 amino acids. Written as DNA, the CDR3 is TGTGCCAGCACCACCGTGGGAGGGCTAGTGGGGAATGAGCAGTTCTTC. Translated: CASTTVGGLVGNEQFF. Based on the CDR3 plus reference TRBV11-2 and TRBJ2-1, the full variable domain is EAGVAQSPRYKIIEKRQSVAFWCNPISGHATLYWYQQILGQGPKLLIQFQNNGVVDDSQLPKDRFSAERLKGVDSTLKIQPAKLEDSAVYLCASTTVGGLVGNEQFFGPGTRLTVL.

The count of this clone is one. The chain joins TRBV6-4 to TRBJ2-5; 7 positions agree with TRBD2. This CDR3 contains 15 residues. The ends lost 7 bases at V and 2 bases at J; junction bases unmatched: 10. Germline V gives CDR1 MRHNA, CDR2 SNTAGT. The CDR3 DNA reads TGTGCCAGCAAAGGAAGGGGACTACCACAAGAGACCCAGTACTTC. The encoded protein is CASKGRGLPQETQYF.

J is TRBJ2-1 and V is TRBV6-4, with D perhaps matching TRBD1 (6 bases). The germline V gene encodes CDR1 MRHNA and CDR2 SNTAGT. V shed 2 bases and J shed 3 bases, with 8 bases lying between them. This CDR3 is 14 amino acids long. The CDR3, as DNA: TGTGCCAGCAGTGACCAGGGGATCTACAATGAGCAGTTCTTC. Its translation is CASSDQGIYNEQFF.

The chain links TRBV5-4 to TRBJ1-1; tentatively, D is TRBD1 (5 bases). CDR3 size: 13 residues. Trimming left V 4 bases short and J 7 bases short, with 14 bases between. Germline loops: CDR1 SGHNT, CDR2 YYREEE (reference sequence). The CDR3 bases are TGTGCCAGCAGCCCAGGGTCGGGGGTTGAAGCTTTCTTT. It encodes CASSPGSGVEAFF.

The rearrangement joins TRBV6-4 to TRBJ2-5, with TRBD1 identical over 7 bases. Trimming removed 3 bases from V and 4 bases from J; junction bases left unmatched: 2. The CDR3 sequence is 13 residues long. The germline gives CDR1 MRHNA, CDR2 SNTAGT. CDR3 DNA: TGTGCCAGCAGTGAGGACAGGAGAGAGACCCAGTACTTC. Its protein product is CASSEDRRETQYF.

This chain connects TRBV6-2 or TRBV6-3 to TRBJ2-5; 8 nucleotides match TRBD2. Germline V gives CDR1 MNHEY, CDR2 SVGEGT. The V gene end was trimmed by 6 bases and the J gene end by 7 bases; junction bases not matched to a gene: 13. The CDR3 sequence is 15 residues long. The CDR3 coding sequence is TGTGCCAGCAGCGCTCTAGCGGGCGATACAGGGACCCAGTACTTC. Translation: CASSALAGDTGTQYF.

The CDR3 region has the DNA TGTGCCAGCTCACCTTTCACAGGGGGCGCGGACACTGAAGCTTTCTTT. This translates into CASSPFTGGADTEAFF. This chain links TRBV18 with TRBJ1-1; 9 bases align to TRBD1. CDR1 and CDR2 (germline): KGHSH, LQKENI. Trimming took 3 bases from V and 3 from J; bases not matched to a gene: 8. The CDR3 has 16 amino acids.

The gene calls are TRBV27 and TRBJ2-7; 10 bases are a match to TRBD1. The V segment lost 1 base and the J segment 5 bases; nucleotides outside the gene matches: 8. This CDR3 is built from 16 residues. Germline V gives CDR1 MNHEY, CDR2 SMNVEV (reference sequence). CDR3 sequence reads: CASSLLGDRGPNEQYF. CDR3 coding DNA: TGTGCCAGCAGTTTATTGGGGGACAGGGGCCCCAACGAGCAGTACTTC.

This clone was seen a handful of times. This chain links TRBV7-2 with TRBJ1-2; 8 positions agree with TRBD1. V lost 5 bases to trimming and J lost 4 bases; unmatched junction nucleotides: 12. Germline V gene data show CDR1 as SGHTA and CDR2 as FQGNSA. The CDR3 loop spans 16 amino acids. In nucleotides, the CDR3 is TGTGCCAGCAGCCTCAGTTCAGGGGGACAGGTCTATGGCTACACCTTC. Translated, it gives CASSLSSGGQVYGYTF.

This chain joins TRBV3-1 (or the pseudogene TRBV3-2) and TRBJ1-1; TRBD1 is a possible D gene (6 bases). The germline gives CDR1 LGHDT, CDR2 YNNKEL (reference sequence). CDR3 length: 13 amino acids. The V end was cut by 3 bases, the J end by 5 bases, with 10 bases between. The CDR3 is CASSHRGGTEAFF. The CDR3 nucleotides read TGTGCCAGCAGCCACAGGGGTGGGACTGAAGCTTTCTTT.

This clone was counted once. The CDR3 spells CASRTIGIANEKLFF. As DNA, the CDR3 is TGTGCCAGCAGGACAATTGGAATAGCTAATGAAAAACTGTTTTTT. This chain links TRBV2 with TRBJ1-4; unclear D gene. The V gene lost 6 bases and the J gene lost 3 bases, with 14 bases spanning the gap. This CDR3 spans 15 amino acids. Germline V gives CDR1 SNHLY, CDR2 FYNNEI. The full variable domain, in which reference TRBV2 and TRBJ1-4 provide the parts outside the CDR3, is EPEVTQTPSHQVTQMGQEVILRCVPISNHLYFYWYRQILGQKVEFLVSFYNNEISEKSEIFDDQFSVERPDGSNFTLKIRSTKLEDSAMYFCASRTIGIANEKLFFGSGTQLSVL.

V usage is TRBV5-1 and J usage is TRBJ2-2, with 11 bases matching TRBD2. CDR3 size: 17 residues. Germline-derived CDR1 and CDR2 are SGHRS and YFSETQ. With 4 bases clipped from V and 6 bases from J, the junction kept 11 bases outside the gene matches. The CDR3 here is CASSQTLAGGIAGELFF. The CDR3 DNA reads TGCGCCAGCAGCCAAACCCTAGCGGGGGGCATCGCCGGGGAGCTGTTTTTT. The full variable domain, rest sourced from reference TRBV5-1 and TRBJ2-2, is KAGVTQTPRYLIKTRGQQVTLSCSPISGHRSVSWYQQTPGQGLQFLFEYFSETQRNKGNFPGRFSGRQFSNSRSEMNVSTLELGDSALYLCASSQTLAGGIAGELFFGEGSRLTVL.

The chain couples TRBV29-1 to TRBJ2-7; TRBD1 is a possible D gene (6 bases). The CDR3 has 12 amino acids. The V gene's germline CDR1 is SQVTM and CDR2 ANQGSEA. Trimming cost V 7 bases and J 2 bases, with 12 bases left between them. CDR3 in amino acids: CSGTASTYEQYF. CDR3 bases: TGCAGCGGGACAGCTTCGACCTACGAGCAGTACTTC.

The chain carries TRBV12-3 or TRBV12-4 and TRBJ1-2; 7 positions agree with TRBD1. This CDR3 contains 13 residues. The V gene end was trimmed by 5 bases and the J gene end by 6 bases; junction bases not matched to a gene: 6. The CDR3 DNA sequence: TGTGCCAGCAGTCCTCGGACAGGTGATGGCTACACCTTC. This codes for CASSPRTGDGYTF.

This chain links TRBV20-1 with TRBJ1-2; no reliable D call. V gave up 5 bases and J gave up 8 bases, with 9 bases separating them. Germline V gene lookup returns CDR1 DFQATT and CDR2 SNEGSKA (reference sequence). The length of the CDR3 is 10 residues. This CDR3 reads CSAWWSGYTF. The DNA of the CDR3 is TGCAGTGCTTGGTGGAGCGGCTACACCTTC.

The rearrangement uses TRBV7-2 and TRBJ1-3; no firm D call. Germline V gene lookup returns CDR1 SGHTA and CDR2 FQGNSA. V was trimmed by 4 bases and J by 0 bases, leaving 16 bases between them. The CDR3 totals 17 residues. The CDR3 DNA is TGTGCCAGCAGCTCGGGGATTGGTAGAGACTCTGGAAACACCATATATTTT. This sequence encodes CASSSGIGRDSGNTIYF.

The V and J genes are TRBV3-1 (or the pseudogene TRBV3-2) and TRBJ2-3; 12 bases agree with TRBD2. Per germline, CDR1 LGHDT and CDR2 YNNKEL (reference sequence). CDR3 size: 18 residues. The V segment lost 4 bases and the J segment 4 bases; nucleotides outside the gene matches: 12. The CDR3 DNA is TGTGCCAGCAGCCTGACTAGCGGGGGTTCCTCATTTTCAGATACGCAGTATTTT. The encoded protein is CASSLTSGGSSFSDTQYF.